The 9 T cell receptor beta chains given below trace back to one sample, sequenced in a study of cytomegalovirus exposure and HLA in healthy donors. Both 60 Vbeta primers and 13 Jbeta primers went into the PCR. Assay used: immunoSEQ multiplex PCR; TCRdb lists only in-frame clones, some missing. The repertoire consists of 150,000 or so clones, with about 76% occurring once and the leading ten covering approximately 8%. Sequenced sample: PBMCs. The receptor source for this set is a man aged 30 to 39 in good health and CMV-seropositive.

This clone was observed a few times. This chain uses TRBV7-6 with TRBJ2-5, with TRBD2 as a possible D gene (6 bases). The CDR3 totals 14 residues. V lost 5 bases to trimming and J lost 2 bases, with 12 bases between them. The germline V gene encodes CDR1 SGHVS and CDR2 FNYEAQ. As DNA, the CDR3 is TGTGCCAGCAGCGCCGGGACTCATCAAGAGACCCAGTACTTC. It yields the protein CASSAGTHQETQYF.

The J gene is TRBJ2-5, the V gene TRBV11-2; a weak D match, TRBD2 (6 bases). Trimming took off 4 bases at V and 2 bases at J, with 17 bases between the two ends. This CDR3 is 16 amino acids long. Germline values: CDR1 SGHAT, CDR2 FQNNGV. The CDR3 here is CASSYWPGLGQETQYF. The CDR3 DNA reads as TGTGCCAGCAGCTACTGGCCGGGACTTGGACAAGAGACCCAGTACTTC.

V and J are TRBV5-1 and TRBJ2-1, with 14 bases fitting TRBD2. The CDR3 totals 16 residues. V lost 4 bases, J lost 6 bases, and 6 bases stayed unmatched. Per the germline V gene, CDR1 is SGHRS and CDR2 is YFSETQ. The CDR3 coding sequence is TGCGCCAGCAGCCTTGGACTAGCGGGAGGATTCAATGAGCAGTTCTTC. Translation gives CASSLGLAGGFNEQFF.

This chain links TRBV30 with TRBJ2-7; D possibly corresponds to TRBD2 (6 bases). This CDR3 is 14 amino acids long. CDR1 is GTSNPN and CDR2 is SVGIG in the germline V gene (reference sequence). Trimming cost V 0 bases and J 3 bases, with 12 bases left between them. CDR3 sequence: CAWSVLGLNYEQYF. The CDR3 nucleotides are TGTGCCTGGAGTGTTTTGGGACTGAACTACGAGCAGTACTTC.

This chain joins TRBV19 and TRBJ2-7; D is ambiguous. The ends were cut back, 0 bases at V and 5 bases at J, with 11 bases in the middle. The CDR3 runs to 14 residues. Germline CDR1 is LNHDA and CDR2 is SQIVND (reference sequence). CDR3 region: CASSIDSPSNEQYF. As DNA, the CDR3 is TGTGCCAGTAGTATAGACAGTCCTTCGAACGAGCAGTACTTC.

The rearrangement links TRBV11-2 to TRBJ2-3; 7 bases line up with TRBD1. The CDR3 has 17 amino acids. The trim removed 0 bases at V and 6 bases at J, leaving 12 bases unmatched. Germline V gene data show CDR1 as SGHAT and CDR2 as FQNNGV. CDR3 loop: CASSLEVGRGMKDTQYF. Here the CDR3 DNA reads TGTGCCAGCAGCTTAGAGGTGGGCAGGGGGATGAAGGATACGCAGTATTTT.

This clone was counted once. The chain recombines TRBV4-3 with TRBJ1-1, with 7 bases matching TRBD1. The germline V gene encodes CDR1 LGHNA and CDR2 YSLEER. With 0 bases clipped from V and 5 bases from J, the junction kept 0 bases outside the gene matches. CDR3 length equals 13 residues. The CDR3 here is CASSQEGQTEAFF. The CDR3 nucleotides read TGCGCCAGCAGCCAAGAGGGACAGACTGAAGCTTTCTTT.

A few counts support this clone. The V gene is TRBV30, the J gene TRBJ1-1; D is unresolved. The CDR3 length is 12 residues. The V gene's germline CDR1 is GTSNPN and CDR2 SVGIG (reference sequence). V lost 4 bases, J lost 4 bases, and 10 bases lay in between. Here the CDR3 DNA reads TGTGCCTGGACGCAACTCGGCACTGAAGCTTTCTTT. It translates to CAWTQLGTEAFF.

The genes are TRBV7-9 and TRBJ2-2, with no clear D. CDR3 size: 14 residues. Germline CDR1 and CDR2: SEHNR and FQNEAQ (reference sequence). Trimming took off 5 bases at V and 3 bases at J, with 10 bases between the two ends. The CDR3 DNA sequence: TGTGCCAGCAGCCAAGACACGGACACCGGGGAGCTGTTTTTT. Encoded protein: CASSQDTDTGELFF. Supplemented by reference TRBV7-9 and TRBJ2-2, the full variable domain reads DTGVSQNPRHKITKRGQNVTFRCDPISEHNRLYWYRQTLGQGPEFLTYFQNEAQLEKSRLLSDRFSAERPKGSFSTLEIQRTEQGDSAMYLCASSQDTDTGELFFGEGSRLTVL.